This TCR beta chain was found in a study of coeliac disease. Study-wide findings and caveats: Cross-contamination between intraepithelial and lamina propria cells was possible. Control samples showed higher TRB and TRG clonality than intraepithelial and lamina propria samples in active celiac disease. Largely private TRB repertoires meant most sequences were sample-unique.

The method was immunoSEQ multiplex PCR; TCRdb's version includes in-frame clones alone and lacks a portion of them. The sample carries 3,800 or so clones, approximately 71% recorded once. Germline-derived CDR1 and CDR2 are LNHDA and SQIVND (reference sequence). This CDR3 has 13 amino acids. J lost 5 bases, V lost 6 bases, and 6 bases had no gene match. On this clone itself: The antigen remains undetermined.

Specimen: intraepithelial lymphocytes from the gut. The receptor was derived from a woman aged 18-29 years with active celiac disease. This chain connects TRBV19 to TRBJ1-1; 7 bases agree with TRBD1. The CDR3 nucleotides are TGTGCCAGTAGCGTCCAACAGGGGACTGAAGCTTTCTTT. Its translation is CASSVQQGTEAFF.